The source of this TCR beta chain is a study of blood T cell repertoires in COVID-19. In the study overall: The origin of the acute and convalescent COVID-19 samples was the United States, Italy and Spain. The cDNA or gDNA used as material had been derived from T cells, B-cell-depleted T cells, or PBMCs.

Original processing notes: Amplification with reference gene primers provided the estimates of nucleated cell counts. TCRdb keeps only in-frame clones here, not all; method: immunoSEQ multiplex PCR. V, J and clone size reflect that table, while D and trimming were determined from the DNA. The sample includes a few hundred thousand clones, 84% seen only once; the top ten take 8.6%. The V and J ends lost 1 base and 3 bases respectively, with 9 bases between them. CDR1 is SGHDN, CDR2 FVKESK, per germline. The CDR3 covers 15 residues. This clone was found many times. This TCR was recovered from a human donor in a cohort sampled during active COVID-19. The rearrangement links TRBV14 to TRBJ1-4; D is undetermined. The sample consisted of peripheral blood. The CDR3 coding sequence is TGTGCCAGCAGCCAAGCGGGTGGTGCTAATGAAAAACTGTTTTTT. Amino acids: CASSQAGGANEKLFF.